This T cell receptor beta chain is from a study of beta chain features in type 1 diabetes (dated by TCRdb to the late 2010s). With regard to the full study: Patients and healthy donors did not differ in mean age, gender distribution, total cell number or subset yield. Regulatory and stem cell-like memory subsets were obtained from only 8 patients and roughly eight healthy donors, while naive and central memory subsets were obtained from all 30 or so donors. In the study, TCRB repertoires of sorted circulating CD4+ T cell subsets from recently diagnosed type 1 diabetes patients were compared with those of matched healthy donors. A total of 90 million to 140 million sorted cells were examined across all samples, and RNA yield correlated strongly with the number of cells per subset.

All of the isolated RNA was reverse transcribed with the High Capacity cDNA Reverse Transcription Kit, so expressed TCRB transcripts were sequenced. Deep immunoSEQ sequencing was performed on naive, central memory and regulatory T cell samples, with an average of around 3.5 million total reads per sample. After sorted cells were lysed in RLT buffer, RNA was extracted with DNase-treated RNeasy Micro or Mini kits, with the choice depending on cell number. Each cell subset was processed separately to prevent cross-contamination, with patient and healthy donor samples processed together. The immunoSEQ multiplex PCR was used to amplify TCRB sequences from cDNA, yielding 87-bp fragments that span the CDR3 region. The amplicons were sequenced using the Illumina HiSeq platform. The published analysis was carried out like this. Synthetic template baselines were used to correct PCR bias computationally, reads within Hamming distance 2 were collapsed together, and singletons that could not be merged were discarded. Reads were aligned against IMGT to assign V, D and J genes, CDR3 length and insertions or deletions at six rearrangement sites. Within each subset, clonotype counts were normalized to sorted cell number, and only after that were true diversity and Gini coefficients computed with the tcR R package. Repertoire sharing was quantified using the overlap coefficient calculated on TCRB nucleotide sequences. As a proxy for the pre-selection repertoire, out-of-frame TCRB sequences from naive cells were analyzed. Imported from immuneACCESS, the table was reduced by TCRdb to in-frame sequences with V and J called. These copies leave out some clones; in studies compared against another copy, an unresolved V gene accounts for under half, and the cause of the remainder is not known. That table supplies the V and J calls and clone size; D and trimming were determined from the DNA. Recorded for this sample are approximately 160,000 clones; 63% of them occurred a single time. About 0.1% of the sample comes from the top ten.

From each donor, a single peripheral blood sample of approximately 120 mL on average was drawn into heparinised tubes. Naive, central memory, regulatory and stem cell-like memory CD4+ T cells were sorted on a BD FACSAria II using a panel including CD45RO, CCR7, CD25, CD127, CD95 and CD27. Purity was above 98% for every sorted population. PBMCs were isolated immediately by Lymphoprep density gradient centrifugation and stained directly without culture. To minimize batch effects, samples were stained and sorted in pairs, one healthy donor with one patient per experiment. This clone was counted between two and nine times. Its antigen is still unknown. No per-base quality is available; no much larger clone lies one base away. Trimming costs V 7 bases and J 5 bases, and their ends lie 11 bases apart. The CDR1 and CDR2 encoded by the germline V gene are SQVTM and ANQGSEA. The CDR3 runs 11 amino acids, cysteine and phenylalanine included. Only the CDR3 portion is preserved as DNA: 33 bases, with reading frame beginning at the first base.

Broad study findings and their caveats: Naive, central memory and regulatory TCRB repertoires appeared to be more alike among patients than among healthy donors. Because cDNA was sequenced instead of genomic DNA, highly expressing activated cells could be over-represented, though the groups showed no difference in activation or CD3 levels. Patients with type 1 diabetes made fewer insertions and deleted more nucleotides at VDJ recombination sites, implying thymic rearrangement abnormalities. Because small numbers of individuals were included in the HLA sub-analyses, any influence of HLA type on TCRB rearrangement was left unresolved. A moderate but significant shortening of TCRB CDR3 length was observed in type 1 diabetes patients in all four CD4+ subsets. PCR might favor shorter templates, but patient and control samples were amplified and corrected together, so any skew would affect both groups equally.

The TCR comes from a man aged 30-40 years with type 1 diabetes. This chain joins TRBV29-1 to TRBJ1-1; no confident D gene assignment can be made. The sample consisted of naive CD4+ T cells from blood. Explained via the paper, the cell subset or site label denotes: true naive CD4+ T cells. The DNA reads TGCAGCGCCTCCGGGGTGACTGAAGCTTTCTTT. Its translation is CSASGVTEAFF.